This entry lists 24 T cell receptor beta chains sequenced from one sample in a study of blood T cell repertoires in COVID-19. Clones were read by immunoSEQ multiplex PCR, and TCRdb kept only the in-frame ones, dropping some. The data hold 25,000 to 40,000 clones, with roughly 89% observed a single time. Sequenced input: peripheral blood. These receptors originate from a man in his sixties or seventies with active COVID-19.

This chain joins TRBV5-1 and TRBJ2-2; 12 bases are shared with TRBD2. V was clipped by 0 bases and J by 7 bases; unmatched bases: 7. The CDR3 contains 17 residues. The germline gives CDR1 SGHRS, CDR2 YFSETQ. CDR3 in amino acids: CASSLDLAGGPGGELFF. CDR3 in DNA: TGCGCCAGCAGCTTGGATCTAGCGGGAGGGCCCGGCGGGGAGCTGTTTTTT.

Turning to this clone: This specimen includes other DNA sequences encoding the same CDR3. The chain has TRBV3-1 (or the pseudogene TRBV3-2) and TRBJ2-7, with TRBD1 identical over 11 bases. The CDR3 contains 16 residues. The V gene end was trimmed by 3 bases and the J gene end by 4 bases; junction bases not matched to a gene: 8. Germline V gene sequence: CDR1 LGHDT, CDR2 YNNKEL (reference sequence). CDR3 protein: CASSQVPGQGVYEQYF. CDR3 sequence (DNA): TGTGCCAGCAGCCAGGTCCCGGGACAGGGGGTTTACGAGCAGTACTTC.

CDR3 sequence: CASSQSGRVGDGYTF. The CDR3 coding sequence is TGTGCCAGCAGCCAATCGGGCAGGGTCGGTGATGGCTACACCTTC. The V gene is TRBV3-1 (or the pseudogene TRBV3-2), the J gene TRBJ1-2; weak D call: TRBD1 (5 bases). V shed 2 bases and J shed 6 bases, with 16 bases lying between them. The CDR3 runs to 15 residues. Germline V CDR1 and CDR2: LGHDT, YNNKEL (reference sequence).

The V gene is TRBV29-1, the J gene TRBJ2-5; 8 bases agree with TRBD1. The CDR3 spans 13 residues. Trimming took 6 bases from V and 2 from J; bases not matched to a gene: 5. Germline assignment: CDR1 SQVTM and CDR2 ANQGSEA. CDR3 bases: TGCAGCGTCCGGGACAGGCTTCAAGAGACCCAGTACTTC. Protein product: CSVRDRLQETQYF.

In its sample, this clone was seen once. The chain links TRBV7-3 to TRBJ2-5, with TRBD1 matching 8 bases. CDR3 length equals 15 residues. CDR1 is SGHTA and CDR2 is FQGTGA in the germline V gene. The V gene end was trimmed by 2 bases and the J gene end by 6 bases; junction bases not matched to a gene: 8. CDR3 sequence: CASSLGAGGAQTQYF. The DNA of the CDR3 is TGTGCCAGCAGCTTAGGGGCAGGGGGCGCCCAGACCCAGTACTTC. Filled out from reference TRBV7-3 and TRBJ2-5, the complete variable domain reads GAGVSQTPSNKVTEKGKYVELRCDPISGHTALYWYRQSLGQGPEFLIYFQGTGAADDSGLPNDRFFAVRPEGSVSTLKIQRTERGDSAVYLCASSLGAGGAQTQYFGPGTRLLVL.

This clone was seen a few times. This sequence joins TRBV20-1 and TRBJ1-1; no clear D. Germline V gene lookup returns CDR1 DFQATT and CDR2 SNEGSKA (reference sequence). The CDR3 is made up of 10 amino acids. CDR3 protein: CVTGNTEAFF. CDR3 bases: TGCGTAACGGGGAACACTGAAGCTTTCTTT.

V gene TRBV5-1 combines with J gene TRBJ2-3; D is possibly TRBD2 (5 bases). V was trimmed by 0 bases and J by 3 bases, leaving 8 bases between them. The CDR3 contains 14 residues. The germline CDR1 and CDR2 sequences are SGHRS and YFSETQ. The CDR3 region has the DNA TGCGCCAGCAGCTTGGCACTAGTGACAGATACGCAGTATTTT. The encoded protein is CASSLALVTDTQYF.

The V call is TRBV28, the J call TRBJ1-5, with D possibly being TRBD1 (6 bases). Germline V lookup: CDR1 MDHEN, CDR2 SYDVKM. V was trimmed by 3 bases and J by 7 bases, leaving 13 bases between them. CDR3 size: 14 residues. CDR3 amino acids: CASSFQGPGQPQHF. CDR3 DNA: TGTGCCAGCAGTTTTCAGGGGCCGGGACAGCCCCAGCATTTT.

The chain carries TRBV30 and TRBJ1-2; 8 bases are shared with TRBD1. CDR1 GTSNPN and CDR2 SVGIG come from the germline V gene (reference sequence). J lost 9 bases, V lost 5 bases, and 8 bases had no gene match. The CDR3 runs 12 residues. CDR3 in amino acids: CAWEAGGSRYTF. CDR3 bases: TGTGCCTGGGAAGCAGGGGGCTCTCGCTACACCTTC. Full variable domain (outside the CDR3, taken from reference TRBV30 and TRBJ1-2): SQTIHQWPATLVQPVGSPLSLECTVEGTSNPNLYWYRQAAGRGLQLLFYSVGIGQISSEVPQNLSASRPQDRQFILSSKKLLLSDSGFYLCAWEAGGSRYTFGSGTRLTVV.

The rearrangement joins TRBV19 to TRBJ2-5, with 7 bases lining up with TRBD1. The V segment lost 4 bases and the J segment 5 bases; nucleotides outside the gene matches: 4. The CDR3 consists of 13 residues. The germline V gene encodes CDR1 LNHDA and CDR2 SQIVND (reference sequence). CDR3 residues: CASSKGTVETQYF. The CDR3 coding sequence is TGTGCCAGTAGTAAAGGGACAGTGGAGACCCAGTACTTC.

This chain joins TRBV7-2 and TRBJ1-3; D ambiguous. This CDR3 comprises 15 residues. The V and J ends lost 1 base and 4 bases respectively, with 11 bases between them. In germline, CDR1 is SGHTA, CDR2 FQGNSA. CDR3 sequence reads: CASSLVGSGGNTIYF. CDR3 coding DNA: TGTGCCAGCAGCTTAGTGGGGAGTGGGGGAAACACCATATATTTT. Combining the CDR3 with reference TRBV7-2 and TRBJ1-3 gives the whole variable domain GAGVSQSPSNKVTEKGKDVELRCDPISGHTALYWYRQSLGQGLEFLIYFQGNSAPDKSGLPSDRFSAERTGGSVSTLTIQRTQQEDSAVYLCASSLVGSGGNTIYFGEGSWLTVV.

The J gene is TRBJ2-1, the V gene TRBV9, with 8 bases identical to TRBD2. The junction had 8 bases not matched to a gene; V was cut back by 2 bases and J by 7 bases. Germline values: CDR1 SGDLS, CDR2 YYNGEE. This CDR3 has 15 amino acids. The CDR3: CASSVGTGGPNEQFF. The CDR3 nucleotides read TGTGCCAGCAGCGTCGGGACGGGAGGGCCGAATGAGCAGTTCTTC.

The J gene is TRBJ2-1, the V gene TRBV6-5; 11 bases align to TRBD1. The V gene's germline CDR1 is MNHEY and CDR2 SVGAGI. This CDR3 comprises 15 residues. V lost 6 bases to trimming and J lost 3 bases; unmatched junction nucleotides: 4. The DNA for the CDR3 is TGTGCCAGCAGGGGGACAGGGGGATACTACAATGAGCAGTTCTTC. As protein: CASRGTGGYYNEQFF.

V and J are TRBV7-9 and TRBJ2-3, with TRBD2 matching 9 bases. V trimming: 4 bases; J trimming: 5 bases; junction bases outside the gene matches: 7. The germline V gene encodes CDR1 SEHNR and CDR2 FQNEAQ (reference sequence). The length of the CDR3 is 15 residues. As DNA, the CDR3 is TGTGCCAGCAGCTCGATAGCGGGAGATATAGATACGCAGTATTTT. It encodes CASSSIAGDIDTQYF.

V gene TRBV19 combines with J gene TRBJ1-6; tentative D call: TRBD1 (5 bases). The CDR3 sequence is 18 residues long. Germline lookup yields CDR1 LNHDA and CDR2 SQIVND (reference sequence). V gave up 3 bases and J gave up 7 bases, with 22 bases separating them. The DNA of the CDR3 is TGTGCCAGTAGTATCGGGAGGCAGGGCCCCTTTCGGAATTCACCCCTCCACTTT. Protein product: CASSIGRQGPFRNSPLHF.

This clone was seen a single time. The chain has TRBV7-2 and TRBJ2-1; D gene unclear. CDR1 is SGHTA and CDR2 is FQGNSA in the germline V gene. CDR3 length equals 13 residues. Deletions cut 4 bases from V and 2 bases from J, with 6 bases between. The DNA of the CDR3 is TGTGCCAGCAGCTCGACTCCCTACAATGAGCAGTTCTTC. This encodes CASSSTPYNEQFF.

The rearrangement uses TRBV4-1 and TRBJ2-2; 10 bases align to TRBD1. The trim removed 4 bases at V and 3 bases at J, leaving 11 bases unmatched. This CDR3 region has 18 residues. Germline V CDR1 and CDR2: MGHRA, YSYEKL. The CDR3 region has the DNA TGCGCCAGCAGCCCTCAAACGACAGGGGGCTTGGACACCGGGGAGCTGTTTTTT. Its protein product is CASSPQTTGGLDTGELFF.

The chain recombines TRBV5-6 with TRBJ1-5, with a weak D call TRBD1 (5 bases). Germline-derived CDR1 and CDR2 are SGHDT and YYEEEE. CDR3 length: 16 residues. V was clipped by 0 bases and J by 7 bases, with 17 bases between them. The CDR3 nucleotides read TGTGCCAGCAGCTTGGCTGGGGACCCGGGGAGGCAGCCCCAGCATTTT. Protein sequence: CASSLAGDPGRQPQHF.

This chain joins TRBV3-1 (or the pseudogene TRBV3-2) and TRBJ1-5, with a weak D call TRBD1 (5 bases). V was pared by 1 base and J by 2 bases, with 9 bases between. Germline CDR1 is LGHDT and CDR2 is YNNKEL (reference sequence). This CDR3 has 15 residues. The CDR3 DNA sequence: TGTGCCAGCAGCCAAGGGGGGGACCGCAATCAGCCCCAGCATTTT. This gives the protein CASSQGGDRNQPQHF.

The chain employs TRBV13 and TRBJ1-2; a weak D match, TRBD1 (6 bases). The V gene lost 5 bases and the J gene lost 8 bases, with 12 bases spanning the gap. Germline lookup yields CDR1 PRHDT and CDR2 FYEKMQ (reference sequence). This CDR3 is built from 12 residues. As DNA, the CDR3 is TGTGCCAGCAGCATTAATCAGGGGGGCTACACCTTC. Residues: CASSINQGGYTF.

This chain links TRBV28 with TRBJ2-7; 8 bases fit TRBD2. Germline CDR1 is MDHEN and CDR2 is SYDVKM. The CDR3 extends over 14 amino acids. The V segment lost 8 bases and the J segment 2 bases; nucleotides outside the gene matches: 8. The CDR3 spells CASQIAGRTYEQYF. CDR3 nucleotides: TGTGCCAGCCAAATAGCGGGAAGGACCTACGAGCAGTACTTC.

V is TRBV12-3 or TRBV12-4 and J is TRBJ2-1, with a tentative D call TRBD1 (6 bases). Deletions cut 2 bases from V and 10 bases from J, with 9 bases between. CDR3 size: 12 residues. The CDR3 protein is CASSLSRGEQFF. In DNA, the CDR3 is TGTGCCAGCAGTTTAAGTAGGGGGGAGCAGTTCTTC.

The chain couples TRBV7-2 to TRBJ1-4; 9 bases are a match to TRBD1. V dropped 6 bases and J dropped 7; count of bases not matched to a gene: 6. The germline V gene has CDR1 SGHTA and CDR2 FQGNSA. The CDR3 is 14 amino acids. The DNA for the CDR3 is TGTGCCAGCAGACAAGACAGGGGGAGTGAAAAACTGTTTTTT. Its translation: CASRQDRGSEKLFF.

The rearrangement links TRBV10-1 to TRBJ2-1; 7 nucleotides line up with TRBD2. V was clipped by 4 bases and J by 8 bases; unmatched bases: 11. The germline V gene encodes CDR1 WNHNN and CDR2 SYGVQD (reference sequence). This CDR3 is 15 amino acids long. The CDR3 sequence: CASSAGGTPPYEQFF. CDR3 in DNA: TGCGCCAGCAGTGCGGGAGGCACCCCTCCCTATGAGCAGTTCTTC.